At least ten counts were recorded for the clone carrying this T cell receptor (beta chain). The antigen is unknown. The data belong to a study of Graves' ophthalmopathy and Graves' hyperthyroidism. Study-wide findings and caveats: A majority of expanded thyroid clonotypes exceeding 0.001 frequency were likewise present in blood.

The germline CDR1 and CDR2 sequences are KGHSH and LQKENI. The CDR3 consists of 14 residues. V gave up 5 bases and J gave up 5 bases; unmatched junction bases: 3. Certain patients, namely those with other autoimmune diseases, uncontrolled infections, pregnancy or lactation, were excluded. Establishment of the diagnosis relied upon clinical symptoms, serum thyroxine, TRAb, thyroid ultrasound and orbital computed tomography. The PBMCs originated from around 11 ml of fresh peripheral blood. Amplification of TCR beta CDR3 regions used RNA transcripts. First-round RT-PCR with HTBI primers preceded a second-round multiplex PCR. Via MiXCR, TCRdb re-called the multiplex PCR reads, giving one row per CDR3 protein. The sample includes hundreds of thousands of distinct CDR3 sequences, 21% of them seen just once.

V usage is TRBV18 and J usage is TRBJ2-7, with TRBD2 matching over 13 bases. Sequencing used peripheral blood. The receptor was derived from a woman aged 18-29 years with stable Graves' hyperthyroidism. Here the CDR3 DNA reads TGTGCCAGCTCATTCGGGACTAGCGGGGACGAGCAGTACTTC. It specifies CASSFGTSGDEQYF.